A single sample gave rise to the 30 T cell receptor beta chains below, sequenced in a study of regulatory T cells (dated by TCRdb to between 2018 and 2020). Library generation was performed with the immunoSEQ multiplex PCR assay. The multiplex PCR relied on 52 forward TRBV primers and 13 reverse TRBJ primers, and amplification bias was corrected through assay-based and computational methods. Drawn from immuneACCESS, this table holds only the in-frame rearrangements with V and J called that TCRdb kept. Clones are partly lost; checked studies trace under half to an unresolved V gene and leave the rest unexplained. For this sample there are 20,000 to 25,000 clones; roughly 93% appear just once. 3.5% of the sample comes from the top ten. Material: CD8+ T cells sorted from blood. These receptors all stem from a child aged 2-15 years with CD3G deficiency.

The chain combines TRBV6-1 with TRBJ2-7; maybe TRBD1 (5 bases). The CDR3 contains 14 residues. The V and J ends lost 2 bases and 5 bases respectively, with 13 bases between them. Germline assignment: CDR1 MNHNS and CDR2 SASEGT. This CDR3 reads CASSEKPGYHEQYF. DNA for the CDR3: TGTGCCAGCAGTGAAAAGCCAGGGTACCACGAGCAGTACTTC.

Here the CDR3 reads CASQTAQAGVSYNEQFF. Written as DNA, the CDR3 is TGTGCCAGCCAAACGGCCCAAGCGGGCGTATCCTACAATGAGCAGTTCTTC. The chain uses TRBV18 and TRBJ2-1, with TRBD2 as a possible D gene (6 bases). V lost 8 bases to trimming and J lost 1 base, with 21 bases between them. CDR1 and CDR2 from the germline V gene are KGHSH and LQKENI. This CDR3 is 17 amino acids long.

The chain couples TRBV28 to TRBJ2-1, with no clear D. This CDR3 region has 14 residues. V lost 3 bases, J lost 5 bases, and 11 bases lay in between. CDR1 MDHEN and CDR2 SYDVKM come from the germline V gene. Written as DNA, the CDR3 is TGTGCCAGCAGTTTGCCTGGAGTAAACAATGAGCAGTTCTTC. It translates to CASSLPGVNNEQFF.

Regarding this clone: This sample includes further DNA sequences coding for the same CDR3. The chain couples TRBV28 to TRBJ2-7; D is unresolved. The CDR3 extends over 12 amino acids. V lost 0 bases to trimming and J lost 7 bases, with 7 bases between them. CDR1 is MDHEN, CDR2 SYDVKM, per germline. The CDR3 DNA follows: TGTGCCAGCAGTTTATGGGGCCGGGAGCAGTACTTC. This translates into CASSLWGREQYF.

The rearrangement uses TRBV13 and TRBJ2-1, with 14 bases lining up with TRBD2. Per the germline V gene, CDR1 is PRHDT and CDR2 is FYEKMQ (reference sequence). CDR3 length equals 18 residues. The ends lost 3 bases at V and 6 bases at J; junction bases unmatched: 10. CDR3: CASSFGTSGSLGLNEQFF. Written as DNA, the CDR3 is TGTGCCAGCAGCTTCGGGACTAGCGGGAGTCTAGGGCTCAATGAGCAGTTCTTC.

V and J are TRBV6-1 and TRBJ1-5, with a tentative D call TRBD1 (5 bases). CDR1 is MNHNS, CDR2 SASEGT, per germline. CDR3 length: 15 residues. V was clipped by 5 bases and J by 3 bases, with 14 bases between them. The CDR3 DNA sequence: TGTGCCAGCAGTCCCCAATGGGGACTCAATCAGCCCCAGCATTTT. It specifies CASSPQWGLNQPQHF.

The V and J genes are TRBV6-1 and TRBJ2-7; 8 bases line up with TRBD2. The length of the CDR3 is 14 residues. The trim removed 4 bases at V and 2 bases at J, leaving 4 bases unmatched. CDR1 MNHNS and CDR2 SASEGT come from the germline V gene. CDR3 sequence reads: CASSGSGDPYEQYF. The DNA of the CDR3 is TGTGCCAGCAGTGGTAGCGGGGACCCCTACGAGCAGTACTTC.

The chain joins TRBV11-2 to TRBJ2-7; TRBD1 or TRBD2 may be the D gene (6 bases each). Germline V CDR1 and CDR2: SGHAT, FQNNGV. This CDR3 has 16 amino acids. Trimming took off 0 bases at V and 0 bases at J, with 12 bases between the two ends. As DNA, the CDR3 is TGTGCCAGCAGCTTAGATCGGGGGCCCCGCTCCTACGAGCAGTACTTC. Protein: CASSLDRGPRSYEQYF. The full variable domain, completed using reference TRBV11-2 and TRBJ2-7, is EAGVAQSPRYKIIEKRQSVAFWCNPISGHATLYWYQQILGQGPKLLIQFQNNGVVDDSQLPKDRFSAERLKGVDSTLKIQPAKLEDSAVYLCASSLDRGPRSYEQYFGPGTRLTVT.

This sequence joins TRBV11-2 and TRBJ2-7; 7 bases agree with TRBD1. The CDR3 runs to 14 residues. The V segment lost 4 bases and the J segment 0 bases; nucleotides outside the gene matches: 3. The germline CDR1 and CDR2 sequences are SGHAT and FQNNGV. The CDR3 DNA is TGTGCCAGCAGCTGGGGACAGATCTCCTACGAGCAGTACTTC. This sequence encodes CASSWGQISYEQYF.

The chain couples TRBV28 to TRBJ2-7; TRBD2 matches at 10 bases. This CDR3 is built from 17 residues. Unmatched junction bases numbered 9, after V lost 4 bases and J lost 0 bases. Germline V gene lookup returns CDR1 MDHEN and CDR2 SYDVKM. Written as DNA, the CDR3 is TGTGCCAGCAGTTCCCTCGGACTAGCGGCAACCTCCTACGAGCAGTACTTC. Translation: CASSSLGLAATSYEQYF.

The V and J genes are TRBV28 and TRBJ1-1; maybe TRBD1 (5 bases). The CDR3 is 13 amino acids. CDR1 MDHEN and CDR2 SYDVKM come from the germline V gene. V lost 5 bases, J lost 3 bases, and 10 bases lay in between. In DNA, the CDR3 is TGTGCCAGCAGTCCGACAGATGACACTGAAGCTTTCTTT. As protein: CASSPTDDTEAFF.

The CDR3 DNA reads TGTGCCAGCAGTTCGGCTAGGAGTCATGATACGCAGTATTTT. Translating it yields CASSSARSHDTQYF. The rearrangement links TRBV28 to TRBJ2-3; D remains unclear. Trimming left V 4 bases short and J 6 bases short, with 14 bases between. Germline lookup yields CDR1 MDHEN and CDR2 SYDVKM. The CDR3 consists of 14 residues.

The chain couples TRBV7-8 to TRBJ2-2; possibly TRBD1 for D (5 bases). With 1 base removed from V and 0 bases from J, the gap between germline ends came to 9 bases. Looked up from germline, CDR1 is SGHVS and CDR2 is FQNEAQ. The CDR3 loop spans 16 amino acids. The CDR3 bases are TGTGCCAGCAGCTTAGTGGAACAGGCGAACACCGGGGAGCTGTTTTTT. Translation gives CASSLVEQANTGELFF. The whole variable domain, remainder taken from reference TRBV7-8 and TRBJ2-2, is GAGVSQSPRYKVAKRGQDVALRCDPISGHVSLFWYQQALGQGPEFLTYFQNEAQLDKSGLPSDRFFAERPEGSVSTLKIQRTQQEDSAVYLCASSLVEQANTGELFFGEGSRLTVL.

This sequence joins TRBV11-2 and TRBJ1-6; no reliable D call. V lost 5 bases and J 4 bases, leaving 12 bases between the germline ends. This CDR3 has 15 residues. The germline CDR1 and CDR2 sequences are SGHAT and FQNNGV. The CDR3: CASSPEGPYNSPLHF. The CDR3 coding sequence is TGTGCCAGCAGCCCCGAGGGCCCTTATAATTCACCCCTCCACTTT.

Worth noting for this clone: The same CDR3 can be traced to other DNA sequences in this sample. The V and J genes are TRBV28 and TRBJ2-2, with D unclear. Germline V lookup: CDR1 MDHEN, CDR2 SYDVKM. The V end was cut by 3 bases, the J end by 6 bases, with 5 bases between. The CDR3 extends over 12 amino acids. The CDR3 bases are TGTGCCAGCAGTTTCCCCGCCGGGGAGCTGTTTTTT. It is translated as CASSFPAGELFF.

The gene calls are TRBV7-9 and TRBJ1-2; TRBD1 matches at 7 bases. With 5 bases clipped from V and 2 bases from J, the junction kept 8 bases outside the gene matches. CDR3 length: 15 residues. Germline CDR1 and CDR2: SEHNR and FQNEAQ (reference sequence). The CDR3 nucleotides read TGTGCCAGCAGCAAAGCCGGGACAGAGAACTATGGCTACACCTTC. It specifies CASSKAGTENYGYTF.

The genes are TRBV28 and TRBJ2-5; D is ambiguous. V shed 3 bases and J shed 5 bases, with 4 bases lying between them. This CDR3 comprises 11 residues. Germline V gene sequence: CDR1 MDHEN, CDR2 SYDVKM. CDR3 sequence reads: CASSFGETQYF. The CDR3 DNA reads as TGTGCCAGCAGTTTTGGGGAGACCCAGTACTTC.

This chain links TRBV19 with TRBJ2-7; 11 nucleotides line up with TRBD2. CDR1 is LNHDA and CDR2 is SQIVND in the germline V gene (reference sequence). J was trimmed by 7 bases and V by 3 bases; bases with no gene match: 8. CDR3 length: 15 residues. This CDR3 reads CASSMTSGEQEEQYF. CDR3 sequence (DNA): TGTGCCAGTAGTATGACTAGCGGGGAACAAGAAGAGCAGTACTTC.

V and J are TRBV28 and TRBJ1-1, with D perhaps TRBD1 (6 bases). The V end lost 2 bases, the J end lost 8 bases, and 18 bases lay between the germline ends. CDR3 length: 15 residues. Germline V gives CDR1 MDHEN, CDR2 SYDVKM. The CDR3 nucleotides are TGTGCCAGCAGTTTAAACGAGGACAGCGGGGGGGAAGCTTTCTTT. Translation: CASSLNEDSGGEAFF.

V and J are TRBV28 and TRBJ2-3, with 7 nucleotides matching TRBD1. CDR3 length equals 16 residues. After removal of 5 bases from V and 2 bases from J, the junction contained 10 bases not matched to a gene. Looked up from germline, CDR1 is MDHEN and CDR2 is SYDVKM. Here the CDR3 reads CASSLTTGTFTDTQYF. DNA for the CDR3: TGTGCCAGCAGTCTTACGACAGGGACCTTCACAGATACGCAGTATTTT. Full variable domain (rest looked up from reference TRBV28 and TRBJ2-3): DVKVTQSSRYLVKRTGEKVFLECVQDMDHENMFWYRQDPGLGLRLIYFSYDVKMKEKGDIPEGYSVSREKKERFSLILESASTNQTSMYLCASSLTTGTFTDTQYFGPGTRLTVL.

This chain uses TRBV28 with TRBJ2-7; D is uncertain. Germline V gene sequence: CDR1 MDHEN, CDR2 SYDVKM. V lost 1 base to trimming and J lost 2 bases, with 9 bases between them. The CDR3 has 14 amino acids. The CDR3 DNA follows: TGTGCCAGCAGTTTATATGAGAGCGCCTACGAGCAGTACTTC. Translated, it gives CASSLYESAYEQYF.

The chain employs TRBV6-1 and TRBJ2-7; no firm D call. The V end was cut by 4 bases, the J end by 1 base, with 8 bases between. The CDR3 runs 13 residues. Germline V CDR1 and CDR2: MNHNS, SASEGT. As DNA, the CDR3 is TGTGCCAGCAGTGGGGCAGGTTCCTACGAGCAGTACTTC. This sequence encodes CASSGAGSYEQYF.

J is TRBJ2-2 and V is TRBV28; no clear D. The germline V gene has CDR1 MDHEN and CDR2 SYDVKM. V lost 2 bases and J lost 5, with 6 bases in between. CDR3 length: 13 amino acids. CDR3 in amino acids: CASSLTVTGELFF. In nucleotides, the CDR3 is TGTGCCAGCAGTTTAACAGTGACCGGGGAGCTGTTTTTT.

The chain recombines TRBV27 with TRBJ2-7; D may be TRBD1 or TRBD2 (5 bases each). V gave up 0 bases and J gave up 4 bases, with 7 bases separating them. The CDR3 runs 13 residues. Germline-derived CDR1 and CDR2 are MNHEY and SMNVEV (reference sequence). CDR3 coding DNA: TGTGCCAGCAGTTTATCGGGGGTTTACGAGCAGTACTTC. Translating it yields CASSLSGVYEQYF.

The CDR3 protein is CASSQDSYEQYF. The CDR3 DNA reads as TGTGCCAGCAGTCAAGACTCGTACGAGCAGTACTTC. This chain connects TRBV7-8 to TRBJ2-7; D call uncertain. The CDR3 totals 12 residues. CDR1 SGHVS and CDR2 FQNEAQ come from the germline V gene. V dropped 6 bases and J dropped 4 bases, with 10 bases sitting between them.

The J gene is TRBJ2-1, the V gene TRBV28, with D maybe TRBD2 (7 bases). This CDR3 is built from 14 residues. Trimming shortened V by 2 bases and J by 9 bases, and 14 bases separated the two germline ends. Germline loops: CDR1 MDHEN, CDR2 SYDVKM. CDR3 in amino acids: CASSLGGGSSEQFF. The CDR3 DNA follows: TGTGCCAGCAGTTTAGGGGGCGGGAGTTCTGAGCAGTTCTTC.

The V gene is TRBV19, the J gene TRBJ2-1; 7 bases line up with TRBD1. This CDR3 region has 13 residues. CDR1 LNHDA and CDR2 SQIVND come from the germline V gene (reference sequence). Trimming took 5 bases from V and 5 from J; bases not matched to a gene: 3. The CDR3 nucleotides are TGTGCCAGTAGTCTAGGGACAGACAATGAGCAGTTCTTC. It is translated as CASSLGTDNEQFF.

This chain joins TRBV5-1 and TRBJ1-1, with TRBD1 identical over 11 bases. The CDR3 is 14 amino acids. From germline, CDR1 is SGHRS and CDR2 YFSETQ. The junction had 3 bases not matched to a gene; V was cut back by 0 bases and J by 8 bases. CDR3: CASSLGTGGGEAFF. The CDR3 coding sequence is TGCGCCAGCAGCTTGGGGACAGGGGGCGGAGAAGCTTTCTTT. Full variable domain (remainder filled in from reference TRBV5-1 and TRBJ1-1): KAGVTQTPRYLIKTRGQQVTLSCSPISGHRSVSWYQQTPGQGLQFLFEYFSETQRNKGNFPGRFSGRQFSNSRSEMNVSTLELGDSALYLCASSLGTGGGEAFFGQGTRLTVV.

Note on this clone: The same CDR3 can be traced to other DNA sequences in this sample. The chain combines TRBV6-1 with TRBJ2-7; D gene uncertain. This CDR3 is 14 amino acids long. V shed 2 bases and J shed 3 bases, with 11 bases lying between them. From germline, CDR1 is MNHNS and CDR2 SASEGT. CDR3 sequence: CASSELDTYYEQYF. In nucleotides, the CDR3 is TGTGCCAGCAGTGAATTGGATACCTACTACGAGCAGTACTTC.

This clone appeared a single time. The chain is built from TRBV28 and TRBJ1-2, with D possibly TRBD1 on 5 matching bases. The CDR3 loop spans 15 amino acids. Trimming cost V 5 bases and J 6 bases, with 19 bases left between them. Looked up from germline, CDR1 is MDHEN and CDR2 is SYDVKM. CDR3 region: CASSPPGGGANGYTF. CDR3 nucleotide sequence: TGTGCCAGCAGTCCTCCCGGGGGTGGGGCGAATGGCTACACCTTC.